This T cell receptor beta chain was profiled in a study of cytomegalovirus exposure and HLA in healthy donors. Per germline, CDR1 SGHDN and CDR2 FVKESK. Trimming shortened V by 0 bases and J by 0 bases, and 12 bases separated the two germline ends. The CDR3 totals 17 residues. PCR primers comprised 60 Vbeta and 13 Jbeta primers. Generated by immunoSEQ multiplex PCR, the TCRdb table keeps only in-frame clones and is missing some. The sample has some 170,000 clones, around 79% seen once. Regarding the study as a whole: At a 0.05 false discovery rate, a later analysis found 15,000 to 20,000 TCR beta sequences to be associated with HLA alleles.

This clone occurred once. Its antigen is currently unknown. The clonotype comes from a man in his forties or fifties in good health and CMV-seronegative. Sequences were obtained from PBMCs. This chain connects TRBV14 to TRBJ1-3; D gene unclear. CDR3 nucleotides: TGTGCCAGCAGCCAAGATTGGGCAGGATACTCTGGAAACACCATATATTTT. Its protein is CASSQDWAGYSGNTIYF.